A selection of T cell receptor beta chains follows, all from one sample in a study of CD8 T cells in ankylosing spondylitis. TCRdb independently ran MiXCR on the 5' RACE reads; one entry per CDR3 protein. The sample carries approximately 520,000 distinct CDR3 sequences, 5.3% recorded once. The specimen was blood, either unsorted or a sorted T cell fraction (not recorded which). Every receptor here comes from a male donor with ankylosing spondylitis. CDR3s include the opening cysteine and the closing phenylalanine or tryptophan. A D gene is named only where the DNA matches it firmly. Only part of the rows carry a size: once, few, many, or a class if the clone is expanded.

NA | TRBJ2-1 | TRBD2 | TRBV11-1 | CASSSYLGLAGPWNEQFF | TGTGCCAGCAGCTCATACCTGGGACTAGCGGGACCGTGGAATGAGCAGTTCTTC
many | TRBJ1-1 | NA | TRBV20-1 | CSTGANTEAFF | TGCAGTACAGGAGCGAACACTGAAGCTTTCTTT
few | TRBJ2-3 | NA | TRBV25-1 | CASSEFQGGGDTQYF | TGTGCCAGCAGTGAATTTCAGGGTGGAGGAGATACGCAGTATTTT
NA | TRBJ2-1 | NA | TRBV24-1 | CATSDPGRGAHNEQFF | TGTGCCACCAGTGATCCAGGGAGGGGGGCCCACAATGAGCAGTTCTTC
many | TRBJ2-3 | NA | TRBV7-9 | CASSTTGDTQYF | TGTGCCAGCAGCACCACCGGAGATACGCAGTATTTT
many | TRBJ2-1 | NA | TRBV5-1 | CASSLVGNLYNEQFF | TGCGCCAGCAGCTTGGTGGGGAACCTCTACAATGAGCAGTTCTTC
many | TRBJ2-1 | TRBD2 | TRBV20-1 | CSASPIGGGAHNEQFF | TGCAGTGCTAGCCCAATTGGCGGGGGGGCGCACAATGAGCAGTTCTTC
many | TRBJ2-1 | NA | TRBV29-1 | CSVVTGIPYNEQFF | TGCAGCGTTGTTACAGGGATCCCCTACAATGAGCAGTTCTTC
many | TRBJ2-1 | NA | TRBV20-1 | CSARDLRVSNNEQFF | TGCAGTGCTAGAGATCTGAGGGTCTCTAACAATGAGCAGTTCTTC
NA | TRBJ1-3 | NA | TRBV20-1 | CSARRGPSSGNTTYF | TGCAGTGCTAGACGGGGACCTAGCTCTGGAAACACCACATATTTT
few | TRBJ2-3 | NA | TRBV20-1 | CSARDLAGGTATDTQYF | TGCAGTGCTAGAGATCTCGCCGGAGGGACAGCCACAGATACGCAGTATTTT
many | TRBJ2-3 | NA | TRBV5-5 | CASSPGWSTDTQYF | TGTGCCAGCAGCCCGGGTTGGAGCACAGATACGCAGTATTTT
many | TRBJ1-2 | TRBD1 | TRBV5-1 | CASSLDRGIGYTF | TGCGCCAGCAGCCTCGACAGGGGGATCGGCTACACCTTC
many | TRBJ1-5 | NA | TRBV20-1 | CSARSGFSNQPQHF | TGCAGTGCTAGGTCAGGTTTTAGCAATCAGCCCCAGCATTTT
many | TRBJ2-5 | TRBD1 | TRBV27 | CASSFNRGSYAETQYF | TGTGCCAGCAGTTTCAACAGGGGAAGTTATGCAGAGACCCAGTACTTC
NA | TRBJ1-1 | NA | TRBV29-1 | CSASTGQNTEAFF | TGCAGCGCCTCGACGGGACAGAACACTGAAGCTTTCTTT
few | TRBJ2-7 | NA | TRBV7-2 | CASSFIGARDYEQYF | TGTGCCAGCAGCTTTATAGGGGCCCGGGACTACGAGCAGTACTTC
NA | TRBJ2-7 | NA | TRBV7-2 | CASRDRQRSYEQYF | TGTGCCAGCAGGGACCGACAGCGCTCCTACGAGCAGTACTTC
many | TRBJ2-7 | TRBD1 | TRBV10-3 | CAIRPRDSPYEQYF | TGTGCCATCAGACCCCGGGACAGCCCCTACGAGCAGTACTTC
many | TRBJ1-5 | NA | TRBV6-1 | CASSRRVGDQPQHF | TGTGCCAGCAGTCGCCGGGTGGGCGATCAGCCCCAGCATTTT
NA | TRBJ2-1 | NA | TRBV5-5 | CASSFGHTSYNEQFF | TGTGCCAGCAGCTTCGGCCACACTTCCTACAATGAGCAGTTCTTC
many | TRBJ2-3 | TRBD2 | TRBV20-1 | CSAGSGGPTDTQYF | TGCAGTGCTGGGTCGGGGGGGCCTACAGATACGCAGTATTTT
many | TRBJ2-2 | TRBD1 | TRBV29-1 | CSARTGGRSGELFF | TGCAGCGCCCGGACAGGGGGCAGGTCCGGGGAGCTGTTTTTT
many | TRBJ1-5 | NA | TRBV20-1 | CSARDRRGGQPQHF | TGCAGTGCTAGAGATAGAAGGGGCGGCCAGCCCCAGCATTTT
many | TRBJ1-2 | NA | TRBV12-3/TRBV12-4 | CASSRDSYYGYTF | TGTGCCAGCAGTCGGGACTCCTACTATGGCTACACCTTC
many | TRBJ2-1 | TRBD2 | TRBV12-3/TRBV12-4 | CASRPALAGNEQFF | TGTGCCAGCAGGCCCGCTCTAGCGGGCAATGAGCAGTTCTTC
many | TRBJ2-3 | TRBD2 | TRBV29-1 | CSVEGLARTDTQYF | TGCAGCGTTGAGGGACTAGCGAGGACAGATACGCAGTATTTT
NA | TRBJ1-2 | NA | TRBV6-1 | CASRTGGGYGGYTF | TGTGCCAGCAGGACAGGAGGAGGCTATGGGGGCTACACCTTC
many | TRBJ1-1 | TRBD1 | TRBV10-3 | CAISDPRQGQEAFF | TGTGCCATCAGTGACCCGAGACAGGGGCAGGAAGCTTTCTTT
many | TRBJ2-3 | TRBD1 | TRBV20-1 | CSAEPGQGTDTQYF | TGCAGTGCTGAACCGGGACAGGGCACAGATACGCAGTATTTT
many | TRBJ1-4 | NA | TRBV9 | CASSPGGVTNEKLFF | TGTGCCAGCAGCCCTGGAGGGGTAACTAATGAAAAACTGTTTTTT
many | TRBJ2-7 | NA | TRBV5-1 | CASSFASYEQYF | TGCGCCAGCAGCTTTGCAAGCTACGAGCAGTACTTC
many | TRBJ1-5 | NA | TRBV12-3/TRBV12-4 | CASSDYNHYQPQHF | TGTGCCAGCAGTGACTATAACCATTATCAGCCCCAGCATTTT
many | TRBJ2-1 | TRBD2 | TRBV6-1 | CASSPPRTSGKYNEQFF | TGTGCCAGCAGTCCCCCGCGGACTAGCGGCAAATACAATGAGCAGTTCTTC
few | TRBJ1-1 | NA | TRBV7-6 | CASSLEKDTMNTEAFF | TGTGCCAGCAGCTTAGAAAAGGACACCATGAACACTGAAGCTTTCTTT
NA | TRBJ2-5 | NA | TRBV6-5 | CASSSHETSRQETQYF | TGTGCCAGCAGTTCCCATGAGACTAGTAGGCAAGAGACCCAGTACTTC
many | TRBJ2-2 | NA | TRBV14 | CASSQVPGSTAGELFF | TGTGCCAGCAGCCAAGTACCCGGGAGTACAGCCGGGGAGCTGTTTTTT
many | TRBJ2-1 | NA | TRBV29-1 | CSVWGQLVPGGYNEQFF | TGCAGCGTTTGGGGACAGCTAGTCCCCGGGGGCTACAATGAGCAGTTCTTC